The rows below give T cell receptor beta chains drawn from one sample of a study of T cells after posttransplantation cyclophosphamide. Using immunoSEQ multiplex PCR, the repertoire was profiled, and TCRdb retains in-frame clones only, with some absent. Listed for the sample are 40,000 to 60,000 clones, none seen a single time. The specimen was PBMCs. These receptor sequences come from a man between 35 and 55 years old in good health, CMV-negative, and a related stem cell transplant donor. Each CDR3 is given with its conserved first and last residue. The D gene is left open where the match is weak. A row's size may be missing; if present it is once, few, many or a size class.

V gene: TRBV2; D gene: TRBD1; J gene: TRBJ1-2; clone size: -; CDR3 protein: CASSVSRIGGVYGYTF; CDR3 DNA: TGTGCCAGCAGTGTCTCGAGGATAGGGGGCGTCTATGGCTACACCTTC
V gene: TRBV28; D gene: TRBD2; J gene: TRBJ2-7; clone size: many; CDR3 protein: CASSLYTGGEYF; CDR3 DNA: TGTGCCAGCAGTTTATATACCGGGGGGGAGTACTTC
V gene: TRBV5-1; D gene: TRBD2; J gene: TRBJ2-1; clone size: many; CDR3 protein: CASSSYNSGRANNEQFF; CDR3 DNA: TGCGCCAGCAGCTCGTATAATAGCGGGAGGGCCAACAATGAGCAGTTCTTC
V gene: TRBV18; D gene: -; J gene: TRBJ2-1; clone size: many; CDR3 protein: CASSRTQQGRMRNEQFF; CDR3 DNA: TGTGCCAGCTCACGTACCCAGCAGGGGAGAATGAGAAATGAGCAGTTCTTC
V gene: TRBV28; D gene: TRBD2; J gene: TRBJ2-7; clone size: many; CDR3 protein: CASSTQAGVFEQYF; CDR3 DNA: TGTGCCAGCAGTACCCAGGCGGGAGTATTCGAGCAGTACTTC
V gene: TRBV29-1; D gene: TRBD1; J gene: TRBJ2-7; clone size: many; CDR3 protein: CSTQTGSSYEQYF; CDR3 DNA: TGCAGCACCCAGACAGGGAGCTCCTACGAGCAGTACTTC
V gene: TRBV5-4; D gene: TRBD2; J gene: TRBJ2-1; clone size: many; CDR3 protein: CASSLVAGGLGEQFF; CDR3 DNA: TGTGCCAGCAGCTTGGTAGCGGGAGGGCTGGGTGAGCAGTTCTTC
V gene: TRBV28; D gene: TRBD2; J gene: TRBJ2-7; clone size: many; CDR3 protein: CASRTLGREGLYEQYF; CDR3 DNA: TGTGCCAGCAGGACTCTTGGGCGGGAGGGCCTTTACGAGCAGTACTTC
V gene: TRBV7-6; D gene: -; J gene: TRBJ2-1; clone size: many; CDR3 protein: CASSLDRVGEQFF; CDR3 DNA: TGTGCCAGCAGCTTAGACAGGGTAGGAGAGCAGTTCTTC
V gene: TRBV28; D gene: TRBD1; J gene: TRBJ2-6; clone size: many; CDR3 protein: CASRRPGQGSSGANVLTF; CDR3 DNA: TGTGCCAGCAGGCGTCCGGGACAGGGATCCTCTGGGGCCAACGTCCTGACTTTC
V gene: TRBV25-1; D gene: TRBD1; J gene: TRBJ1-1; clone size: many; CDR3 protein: CASSVGQDQSINTEAFF; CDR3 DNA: TGTGCCAGCAGTGTGGGACAGGACCAATCCATCAACACTGAAGCTTTCTTT
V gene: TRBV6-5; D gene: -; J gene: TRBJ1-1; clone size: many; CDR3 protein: CASGRGGSSEAFF; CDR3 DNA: TGTGCCAGCGGCCGGGGGGGAAGCTCTGAAGCTTTCTTT
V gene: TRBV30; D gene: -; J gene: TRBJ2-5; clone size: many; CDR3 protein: CAWSLASEGQTQYF; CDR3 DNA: TGTGCCTGGAGTCTGGCTTCGGAGGGACAGACCCAGTACTTC
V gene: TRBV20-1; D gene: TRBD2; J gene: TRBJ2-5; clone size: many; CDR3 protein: CSGVSGETQYF; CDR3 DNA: TGCAGTGGCGTTAGCGGGGAGACCCAGTACTTC
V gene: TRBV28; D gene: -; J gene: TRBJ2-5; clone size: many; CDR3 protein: CASSLERGPPQETQYF; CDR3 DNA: TGTGCCAGCAGTTTAGAAAGGGGCCCTCCACAAGAGACCCAGTACTTC
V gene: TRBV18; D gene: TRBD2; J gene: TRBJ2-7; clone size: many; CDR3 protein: CASSPASGRSYEQYF; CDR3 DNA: TGTGCCAGCTCACCAGCTAGCGGGAGATCCTACGAGCAGTACTTC
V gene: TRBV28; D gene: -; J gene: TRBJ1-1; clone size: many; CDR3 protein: CASSLRGSTEAFF; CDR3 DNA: TGTGCCAGCAGTTTAAGGGGATCCACTGAAGCTTTCTTT
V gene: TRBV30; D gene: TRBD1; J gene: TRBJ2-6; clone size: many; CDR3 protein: CAWSPGTGSPSGANVLTF; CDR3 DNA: TGTGCCTGGAGCCCCGGGACAGGCAGCCCCTCTGGGGCCAACGTCCTGACTTTC
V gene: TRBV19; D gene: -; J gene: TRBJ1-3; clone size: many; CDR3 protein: CASRSSEDSSGNTIYF; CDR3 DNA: TGTGCCAGTAGGAGCAGTGAGGACTCCTCTGGAAACACCATATATTTT
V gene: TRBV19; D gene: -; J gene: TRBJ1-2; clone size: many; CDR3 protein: CASKRQGLGGYTF; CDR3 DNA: TGTGCCAGTAAACGGCAGGGACTAGGCGGCTACACCTTC
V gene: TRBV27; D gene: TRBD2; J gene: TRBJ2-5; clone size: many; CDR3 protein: CASCQSGRARETQYF; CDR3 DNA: TGTGCCAGCTGTCAAAGCGGGAGGGCCAGGGAGACCCAGTACTTC
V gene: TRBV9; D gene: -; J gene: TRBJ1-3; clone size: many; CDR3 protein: CASSASQGSTGSGNTIYF; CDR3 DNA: TGTGCCAGCAGCGCCTCACAGGGAAGCACGGGATCTGGAAACACCATATATTTT
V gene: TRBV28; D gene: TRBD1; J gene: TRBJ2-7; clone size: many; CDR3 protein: CASRGLDRPYEQYF; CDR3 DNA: TGTGCCAGCAGGGGGTTGGACAGGCCCTACGAGCAGTACTTC
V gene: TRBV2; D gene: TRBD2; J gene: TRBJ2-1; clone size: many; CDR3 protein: CASSDIAGSSYNEQFF; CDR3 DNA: TGTGCCAGCAGTGACATAGCGGGAAGCTCCTACAATGAGCAGTTCTTC
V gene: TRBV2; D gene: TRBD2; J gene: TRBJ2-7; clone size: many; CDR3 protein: CHSGSNYEQYF; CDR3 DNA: TGTCATAGCGGGAGTAACTACGAGCAGTACTTC
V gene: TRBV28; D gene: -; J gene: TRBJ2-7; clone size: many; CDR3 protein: CASSSTRLGDYEQYF; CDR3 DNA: TGTGCCAGCAGTTCAACGAGACTTGGTGACTACGAGCAGTACTTC
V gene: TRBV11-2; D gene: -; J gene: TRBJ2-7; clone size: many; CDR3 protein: CASSSRDYEQYF; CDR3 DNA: TGTGCCAGCAGCTCCAGGGACTACGAGCAGTACTTC
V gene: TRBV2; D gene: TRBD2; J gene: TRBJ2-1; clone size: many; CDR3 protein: CASRGLAGEGNEQFF; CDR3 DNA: TGTGCCAGCAGGGGACTAGCGGGAGAAGGTAATGAGCAGTTCTTC
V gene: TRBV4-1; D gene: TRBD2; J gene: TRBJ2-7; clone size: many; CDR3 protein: CASSQEGLVSYEQYF; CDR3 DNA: TGCGCCAGCAGCCAAGAAGGACTAGTGTCCTACGAGCAGTACTTC
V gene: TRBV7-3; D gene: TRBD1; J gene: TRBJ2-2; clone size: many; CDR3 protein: CASSSDRERTGNTGELFF; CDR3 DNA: TGTGCCAGCAGCTCGGACAGGGAAAGGACTGGGAACACCGGGGAGCTGTTTTTT
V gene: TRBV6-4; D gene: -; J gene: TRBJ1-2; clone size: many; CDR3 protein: CASSDSTGYYGYTF; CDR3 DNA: TGTGCCAGCAGTGACTCAACAGGTTACTATGGCTACACCTTC
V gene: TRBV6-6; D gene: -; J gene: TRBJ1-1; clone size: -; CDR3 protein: CASSYSRATEAFF; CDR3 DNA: TGTGCCAGCAGTTACTCCAGGGCTACTGAAGCTTTCTTT
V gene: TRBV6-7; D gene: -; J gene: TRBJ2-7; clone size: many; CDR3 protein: CAQTGQKYEQYF; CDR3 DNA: TGTGCCCAAACAGGACAAAAATACGAGCAGTACTTC
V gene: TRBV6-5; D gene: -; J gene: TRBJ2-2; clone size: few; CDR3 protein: CASRRWGANTGELFF; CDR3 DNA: TGTGCCAGCAGGAGGTGGGGAGCGAACACCGGGGAGCTGTTTTTT
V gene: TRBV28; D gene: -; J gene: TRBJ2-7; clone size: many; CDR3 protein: CASSLSQAYSYEQYF; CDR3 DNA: TGTGCCAGCAGTTTATCGCAGGCGTACTCCTACGAGCAGTACTTC
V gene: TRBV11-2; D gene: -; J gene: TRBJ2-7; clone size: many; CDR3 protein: CASRREAGSPLEQYF; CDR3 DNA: TGTGCCAGCAGAAGGGAGGCGGGAAGCCCTCTCGAGCAGTACTTC
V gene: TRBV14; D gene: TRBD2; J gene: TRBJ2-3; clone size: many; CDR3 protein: CASSQLPSGRWGGTDTQYF; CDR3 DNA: TGTGCCAGCAGCCAACTCCCTAGCGGGAGGTGGGGTGGCACAGATACGCAGTATTTT
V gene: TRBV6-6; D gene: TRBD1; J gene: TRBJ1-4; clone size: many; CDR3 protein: CASSYSPGTGFEKLFF; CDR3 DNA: TGTGCCAGCAGTTACTCGCCCGGGACAGGGTTTGAAAAACTGTTTTTT
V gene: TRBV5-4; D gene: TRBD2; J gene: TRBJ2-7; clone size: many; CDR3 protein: CASSLLTSAPYEQYF; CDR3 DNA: TGTGCCAGCAGCCTCCTGACTAGCGCTCCCTACGAGCAGTACTTC
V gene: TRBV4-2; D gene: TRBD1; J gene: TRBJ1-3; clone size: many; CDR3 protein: CASSQQGQGTGNTIYF; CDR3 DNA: TGTGCCAGCAGCCAACAGGGACAGGGTACTGGAAACACCATATATTTT
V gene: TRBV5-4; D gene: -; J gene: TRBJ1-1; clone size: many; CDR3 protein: CASSLAQLPSGAFF; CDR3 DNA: TGTGCCAGCAGCTTGGCACAGCTACCGAGTGGGGCTTTCTTT
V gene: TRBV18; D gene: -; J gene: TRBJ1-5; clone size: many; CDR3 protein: CASSPSLGDQPQHF; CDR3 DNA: TGTGCCAGCTCACCATCATTGGGCGATCAGCCCCAGCATTTT
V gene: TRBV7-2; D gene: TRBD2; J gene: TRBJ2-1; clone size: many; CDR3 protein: CASSLERREVEGEQFF; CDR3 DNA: TGTGCCAGCAGCTTAGAACGGCGGGAGGTAGAAGGTGAGCAGTTCTTC